The next 23 T cell receptor beta chains were all read from a single sample in a study of CD8 T cells in ankylosing spondylitis. TCRdb re-called the 5' RACE reads through MiXCR, storing one row per CDR3 protein. The sample holds a few hundred thousand distinct CDR3 sequences, roughly 18% seen once. Sequenced material: blood, either unsorted or a sorted T cell fraction (not recorded which). These TCRs come from a male donor with ankylosing spondylitis or in good health (not recorded which).

This clonotype was recorded at least ten times. Here the CDR3 reads CASSPRTSLTPTDTQYF. The DNA for the CDR3 is TGTGCCAGCAGTCCAAGGACTAGCCTCACCCCCACAGATACGCAGTATTTT. This chain links TRBV12-3 or TRBV12-4 with TRBJ2-3, with TRBD2 matching 8 bases. V lost 5 bases to trimming and J lost 2 bases; unmatched junction nucleotides: 12. The CDR3 covers 17 residues.

The chain couples TRBV2 to TRBJ1-3; 9 nucleotides match TRBD1. Germline V gives CDR1 SNHLY, CDR2 FYNNEI. The ends lost 1 base at V and 2 bases at J; junction bases unmatched: 0. This CDR3 contains 15 residues. The CDR3 nucleotides are TGTGCCAGCAGTGAAGGACAGGGGGCTGGAAACACCATATATTTT. Residues: CASSEGQGAGNTIYF.

This clonotype has ten or more counts. V gene TRBV11-2 combines with J gene TRBJ2-1; D gene uncertain. The CDR3 contains 15 residues. The germline CDR1 and CDR2 sequences are SGHAT and FQNNGV. The ends were cut back, 5 bases at V and 0 bases at J, with 11 bases in the middle. This chain's CDR3 is CASSLSASSYNEQFF. The DNA of the CDR3 is TGTGCCAGCAGCCTGAGCGCGAGCTCCTACAATGAGCAGTTCTTC.

This clonotype was seen repeatedly, ten times or more. Germline and junction disagree at one end, which may indicate a read error. The chain uses TRBV7-7 and TRBJ2-1; 9 bases are a match to TRBD2. Germline loops: CDR1 SSHAT, CDR2 FNYEAQ (reference sequence). The CDR3 sequence is 13 residues long. The CDR3 DNA is TGTGCTAGCAGCTTAGCGGGGGAGAATGAGCAGTTCTTC. Translated: CASSLAGENEQFF.

Only a few counts were recorded for this clonotype. The gene calls are TRBV29-1 and TRBJ2-1; possibly TRBD1 or TRBD2 for D (6 bases each). Trimming pared 3 bases from V and 2 bases from J, leaving 8 bases between. The CDR3 loop spans 13 amino acids. Germline V gene sequence: CDR1 SQVTM, CDR2 ANQGSEA. CDR3 sequence (DNA): TGCAGCGTTGACGGGGGCACCTACAATGAGCAGTTCTTC. Amino acids: CSVDGGTYNEQFF.

This clonotype was observed a handful of times. The chain uses TRBV10-3 and TRBJ2-1; D is undetermined. CDR1 and CDR2 from the germline V gene are ENHRY and SYGVKD. This CDR3 comprises 15 residues. V shed 11 bases and J shed 0 bases, with 17 bases lying between them. CDR3 region: CAVGPDVSSYNEQFF. CDR3 bases: TGTGCCGTCGGACCCGACGTAAGCTCCTACAATGAGCAGTTCTTC.

In regard to this clonotype: A clone one base away is much larger, so this may be a read error. This likely comes from a read error, as the CDR3 has no conserved phenylalanine or tryptophan at its end. The V and J genes are TRBV29-1 and TRBJ2-5; TRBD2 agrees at 8 bases. V gave up 2 bases and J gave up 3 bases; unmatched junction bases: 11. The CDR3 spans 16 residues. Germline values: CDR1 SQVTM, CDR2 ANQGSEA. The CDR3 DNA reads TGCAGCGTTGAAACTTCCCGGGGGGGAGTAGAAGAGACCCAGTACTCC. It is translated as CSVETSRGGVEETQYS.

About this clonotype itself: An end of the junction differs from the germline gene, which may be a read error. The chain carries TRBV5-1 and TRBJ2-7; TRBD1 agrees at 8 bases. The CDR3 is 13 amino acids. Germline lookup yields CDR1 SGHRS and CDR2 YFSETQ. CDR3 protein: CASSLGQEYEQYF. CDR3 DNA sequence: TGCGCCAGCAGTTTGGGACAGGAGTACGAGCAGTACTTC.

This clonotype was counted a few times. The genes are TRBV7-9 and TRBJ1-1; 8 positions match TRBD1. Germline V gives CDR1 SEHNR, CDR2 FQNEAQ (reference sequence). The CDR3 totals 16 residues. The V gene end was trimmed by 5 bases and the J gene end by 0 bases; junction bases not matched to a gene: 8. CDR3 amino acids: CASSTPTGAMNTEAFF. The CDR3 coding sequence is TGTGCCAGCAGCACCCCGACAGGGGCCATGAACACTGAAGCTTTCTTT. The full variable domain, rest sourced from reference TRBV7-9 and TRBJ1-1, is DTGVSQNPRHKITKRGQNVTFRCDPISEHNRLYWYRQTLGQGPEFLTYFQNEAQLEKSRLLSDRFSAERPKGSFSTLEIQRTEQGDSAMYLCASSTPTGAMNTEAFFGQGTRLTVV.

This clonotype has just a few counts. The genes are TRBV7-9 and TRBJ2-3, with D perhaps matching TRBD1 or TRBD2 (6 bases each). Germline V gives CDR1 SEHNR, CDR2 FQNEAQ (reference sequence). Trimming cost V 5 bases and J 2 bases, with 14 bases left between them. The CDR3 contains 15 residues. The CDR3 region has the DNA TGTGCCAGCAGCGGAGGGGGGCGGATCACAGATACGCAGTATTTT. Translation gives CASSGGGRITDTQYF.

The gene calls are TRBV27 and TRBJ2-1, with D possibly TRBD2 on 6 matching bases. Germline CDR1 is MNHEY and CDR2 is SMNVEV (reference sequence). Trimming cost V 3 bases and J 3 bases, with 9 bases left between them. The CDR3 runs 14 residues. CDR3 protein: CASSLGLSYNEQFF. CDR3 in DNA: TGTGCCAGCAGTTTGGGACTTAGCTACAATGAGCAGTTCTTC.

This clonotype was observed many times. The genes are TRBV5-6 and TRBJ2-1, with D uncertain. Germline V gene sequence: CDR1 SGHDT, CDR2 YYEEEE. V lost 1 base, J lost 7 bases, and 6 bases lay in between. This CDR3 is 12 amino acids long. The CDR3 protein is CASSLLRNEQFF. The CDR3 DNA reads as TGTGCCAGCAGCTTGCTCCGAAATGAGCAGTTCTTC.

This clonotype has a handful of counts. This rearrangement joins TRBV5-1 to TRBJ2-7; no clear D gene. The CDR3 is 14 residues long. V lost 0 bases, J lost 2 bases, and 9 bases lay in between. Germline assignment: CDR1 SGHRS and CDR2 YFSETQ. As DNA, the CDR3 is TGCGCCAGCAGCTTGGACGGAAGCCCCTACGAGCAGTACTTC. Translated, it gives CASSLDGSPYEQYF.

The chain is built from TRBV20-1 and TRBJ2-1, with TRBD2 identical over 10 bases. V lost 4 bases, J lost 8 bases, and 8 bases stayed unmatched. The CDR3 runs to 14 residues. The germline CDR1 and CDR2 sequences are DFQATT and SNEGSKA (reference sequence). CDR3 sequence (DNA): TGCAGTGCTACAGCGGGAGGGCTCGTCGATGAGCAGTTCTTC. Its protein is CSATAGGLVDEQFF.

This clonotype showed up many times. The V call is TRBV29-1, the J call TRBJ2-7; D is unclear. The CDR3 totals 13 residues. Trimming pared 5 bases from V and 0 bases from J, leaving 11 bases between. Germline assignment: CDR1 SQVTM and CDR2 ANQGSEA. The CDR3 coding sequence is TGCAGCGTTCTGACGACTGACTCCTACGAGCAGTACTTC. Translating it yields CSVLTTDSYEQYF.

This chain connects TRBV6-5 to TRBJ2-3, with D perhaps matching TRBD1 or TRBD2 (5 bases each). Germline CDR1 MNHEY, CDR2 SVGAGI. With 2 bases removed from V and 5 bases from J, the gap between germline ends came to 14 bases. The CDR3 is made up of 15 amino acids. The CDR3 bases are TGTGCCAGCAGTTACGTGAACGGTGGGGGAGATACGCAGTATTTT. Translating gives CASSYVNGGGDTQYF.

This clonotype came up many times. This chain links TRBV5-1 with TRBJ2-1; TRBD2 might be the D (6 bases). Germline V gene data show CDR1 as SGHRS and CDR2 as YFSETQ. This CDR3 comprises 15 residues. Trimming took off 0 bases at V and 6 bases at J, with 13 bases between the two ends. Here the CDR3 DNA reads TGCGCCAGCAGCTTGGAACTAGCCCCTCCCAATGAGCAGTTCTTC. Translation: CASSLELAPPNEQFF.

At least ten counts were recorded for this clonotype. The chain is built from TRBV27 and TRBJ2-1; D not resolved. V lost 5 bases and J lost 2, with 16 bases in between. This CDR3 is 16 amino acids long. Germline V gene lookup returns CDR1 MNHEY and CDR2 SMNVEV (reference sequence). The CDR3 nucleotides are TGTGCCAGCAGTCCAACCCCAGCCCTACCCTACAATGAGCAGTTCTTC. Amino acids: CASSPTPALPYNEQFF.

The V and J genes are TRBV29-1 and TRBJ2-7; 7 nucleotides align to TRBD1. The CDR3 runs to 13 residues. Germline V gene sequence: CDR1 SQVTM, CDR2 ANQGSEA. The V gene end was trimmed by 3 bases and the J gene end by 0 bases; junction bases not matched to a gene: 2. The CDR3 coding sequence is TGCAGCGTTGAGGACAGGAGCTCCTACGAGCAGTACTTC. Protein product: CSVEDRSSYEQYF.

This sequence joins TRBV13 and TRBJ1-1; perhaps TRBD1 as D (6 bases). This CDR3 is built from 13 residues. The ends were cut back, 1 base at V and 8 bases at J, with 11 bases in the middle. Germline V lookup: CDR1 PRHDT, CDR2 FYEKMQ (reference sequence). The CDR3 spells CASSLAAQGEAFF. The CDR3 region has the DNA TGTGCCAGCAGCTTAGCGGCCCAGGGGGAAGCTTTCTTT.

This clonotype showed up just a few times. The chain joins TRBV28 to TRBJ2-3, with 12 bases that match TRBD2. V dropped 7 bases and J dropped 3; count of bases not matched to a gene: 2. The CDR3 has 14 amino acids. Germline values: CDR1 MDHEN, CDR2 SYDVKM. CDR3 in amino acids: CASTGTSGTDTQYF. CDR3 coding DNA: TGTGCCAGCACCGGGACTAGCGGGACAGATACGCAGTATTTT.

This clonotype was found many times. The V call is TRBV4-3, the J call TRBJ1-1; D remains ambiguous. Looked up from germline, CDR1 is LGHNA and CDR2 is YSLEER. V was pared by 1 base and J by 5 bases, with 8 bases between. The CDR3 contains 13 residues. The CDR3 region is CASSQGWGTEAFF. CDR3 nucleotides: TGCGCCAGCAGCCAAGGGTGGGGAACTGAAGCTTTCTTT.

The gene calls are TRBV29-1 and TRBJ2-1; D may be TRBD1 (6 bases). V shed 0 bases and J shed 0 bases, with 12 bases lying between them. Germline-derived CDR1 and CDR2 are SQVTM and ANQGSEA. The CDR3 sequence is 16 residues long. In DNA form, the CDR3 reads TGCAGCGTTGAAGATGACAGGTCCCGCTCCTACAATGAGCAGTTCTTC. Translated, it gives CSVEDDRSRSYNEQFF.